This TCR beta chain was documented in a study of blood T cell repertoires in COVID-19. Overall study: Acute-phase and convalescent COVID-19 samples originated in the United States, Italy and Spain.

Trimming stripped 7 bases from V and 7 bases from J, with 11 bases between. Looked up from germline, CDR1 is SGHNT and CDR2 is YYREEE (reference sequence). The CDR3 loop spans 12 amino acids. The method was immunoSEQ multiplex PCR; TCRdb's version includes in-frame clones alone and lacks a portion of them. The data contain around 63,000 clones, roughly 90% of them singletons. Sequenced input: peripheral blood. The chain uses TRBV5-4 and TRBJ1-4; the D is unclear. This TCR derives from a man aged 45 to 65 with active COVID-19. CDR3: CASGLAGEKLFF. The CDR3 DNA follows: TGTGCCAGCGGACTGGCGGGTGAAAAACTGTTTTTT.